This T cell receptor (beta chain) originates from a study of CXCR3-negative and CXCR3-positive naive CD8 T cells. UMI-labeled 5' RACE TRB cDNA libraries were prepared from the cells. TCRdb reprocessed the 5' RACE reads and keeps a single row for each CDR3 protein, giving no DNA. The sample table sets out tens of thousands of distinct CDR3 sequences. The study's findings and limits: For CXCR3-positive naive cells, TRB CDR3s were more hydrophobic than those of CXCR3-negative naive cells. Memory, not naive, CXCR3-negative and CXCR3-positive cells differed in TRBV-TRBJ usage. With surface CD5 comparable between naive subsets, TCR strength was estimated using properties derived from the TRB CDR3.

A note on this clonotype: The antigen is not known.

The CDR3 is 12 amino acids. Looked up from germline, CDR1 is SQVTM and CDR2 is ANQGSEA. The chain links TRBV29-1 to TRBJ1-2; the TCRdb D gene call, TRBD1, has no DNA to confirm it. The sequence derives from a human donor in good health. Some clones in this sample may be carry-over from other donors' samples. The sequencing sample was made of naive CXCR3- CD8+ T cells from blood. The sample's subset: CD45RO-CCR7+CD27+CD95- naive CD8+ T cells lacking CXCR3 (TNR3-). Here the CDR3 reads CSSIAGAQGYTF.